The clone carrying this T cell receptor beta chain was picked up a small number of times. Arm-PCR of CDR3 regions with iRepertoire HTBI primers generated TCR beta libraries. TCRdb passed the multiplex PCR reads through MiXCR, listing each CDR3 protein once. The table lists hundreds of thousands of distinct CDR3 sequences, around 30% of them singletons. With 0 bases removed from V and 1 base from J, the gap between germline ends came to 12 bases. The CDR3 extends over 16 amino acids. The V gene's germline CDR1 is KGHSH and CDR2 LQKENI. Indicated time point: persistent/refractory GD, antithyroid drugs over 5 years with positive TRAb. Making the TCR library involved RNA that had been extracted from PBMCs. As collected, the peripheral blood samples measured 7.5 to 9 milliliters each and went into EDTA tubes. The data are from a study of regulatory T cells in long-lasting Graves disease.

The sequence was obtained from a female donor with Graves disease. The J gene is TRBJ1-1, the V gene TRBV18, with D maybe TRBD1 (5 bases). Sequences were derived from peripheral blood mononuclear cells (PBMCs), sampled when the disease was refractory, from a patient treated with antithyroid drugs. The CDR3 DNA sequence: TGTGCCAGCTCACCACCGGGGGGACGGACGAACACTGAAGCTTTCTTT. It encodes CASSPPGGRTNTEAFF.